This T cell receptor beta chain originates from a study of control samples from healthy donors and cancer patients. Using immunoSEQ multiplex PCR, the repertoire was profiled, and TCRdb retains in-frame clones only, with some absent. The data hold about 160,000 clones, with 80% to 95% observed a single time. The CDR3 has 15 amino acids. Germline values: CDR1 LNHDA, CDR2 SQIVND (reference sequence). The V and J ends lost 4 bases and 9 bases respectively, with 21 bases between them. The sample taken for sequencing was blood. The chain couples TRBV19 to TRBJ1-1; D is possibly TRBD1 (6 bases). The sequence was obtained from a woman in her fifties or sixties in good health. The CDR3 spells CASSTQGQWRVQAFF. The CDR3 DNA follows: TGTGCCAGTAGTACCCAGGGACAATGGAGAGTCCAAGCTTTCTTT.